Listed below are T cell receptor beta chains from one sample, sequenced in a study of regulatory T cells in long-lasting Graves disease. TCRdb processed the multiplex PCR reads anew with MiXCR; each CDR3 protein has one entry. Of some 560,000 distinct CDR3 sequences listed, about 15% are singletons. The sample was also linked to a second study, of T cells in Graves' hyperthyroidism and ophthalmopathy.

Specimen: peripheral blood mononuclear cells (PBMCs), collected at new diagnosis, from a patient treated with antithyroid drugs. These receptors came from a middle-aged woman with Graves disease. CDR3s include the opening cysteine and the closing phenylalanine or tryptophan. Size tells how often a clone was seen (once, few, many) or the class of an expanded clone, and some rows leave it out.

clone_size,cdr3_length,j_call,v_call,cdr3_aa
few,13,TRBJ1-5,TRBV12-3/TRBV12-4,CASSESTYQPQHF
.,12,TRBJ2-7,TRBV29-1,CSVEDGVGEQYF
few,15,TRBJ1-3,TRBV9,CASSVEAGVGNTIYF
many,13,TRBJ2-7,TRBV27,CASSSRLPYEQYF
many,14,TRBJ1-4,TRBV20-1,CSARRGSANEKLFF
few,14,TRBJ2-1,TRBV6-1,CASRSGQGGSEQFF
many,13,TRBJ1-2,TRBV15,CATSTNPSTVGAF
few,13,TRBJ2-1,TRBV7-9,CASSTRQYNEQFF
many,14,TRBJ1-1,TRBV10-3,CAISDGSTNTEAFF
many,15,TRBJ1-1,TRBV7-9,CASSLSGLLHTEAFF
few,15,TRBJ1-5,TRBV9,CASSVGQFSNQPQHF
few,13,TRBJ2-5,TRBV13,CASSLRTSPAWQF
many,17,TRBJ1-6,TRBV7-2,CASSLASGRDRGSPLHF
many,14,TRBJ1-1,TRBV3-1,CASRETGENTEAFF
few,15,TRBJ1-4,TRBV25-1,CASSEWAGGREKLFF
.,15,TRBJ2-5,TRBV5-1,CASSLDSLRGETQYF
many,14,TRBJ1-1,TRBV2,CASSDRGVGTEAFF
many,16,TRBJ2-1,TRBV5-1,CASSGGLAGDYNEQFF
many,14,TRBJ2-5,TRBV5-5,CASSVPQGQETQYF
.,17,TRBJ2-1,TRBV7-9,CASSFPLATSGGNEQFF
.,16,TRBJ2-3,TRBV24-1,CATSDPSGGAADTQYF
many,14,TRBJ2-1,TRBV20-1,CSAARQGVGYEQFF
many,14,TRBJ1-5,TRBV12-3/TRBV12-4,CASSLGTGGQPQHF
few,15,TRBJ1-4,TRBV27,CASSLSEGFNEKLFF
few,13,TRBJ2-1,TRBV29-1,CSAAAASYNEQFF
many,12,TRBJ1-1,TRBV10-3,CAISEPGAEAFF
.,12,TRBJ2-3,TRBV6-5,CASSYGFDTQYF
many,14,TRBJ1-1,TRBV5-1,CASSVGTGETEAFF
many,14,TRBJ2-3,TRBV5-1,CASSFRDSTDTQYF
.,15,TRBJ2-2,TRBV4-1,CASRLNEGNTGELFF
once,11,TRBJ2-7,TRBV7-9,CAGSLEREQYF
many,18,TRBJ1-4,TRBV6-1,CATSTGQGFPATNEKLFF
many,14,TRBJ1-4,TRBV2,CASNKQGSSEKLFF
many,12,TRBJ1-2,TRBV5-1,CASSLDTNGYTF
many,14,TRBJ2-1,TRBV12-3/TRBV12-4,CASSLLKGANEQFF
many,13,TRBJ2-7,TRBV12-3/TRBV12-4,CASSFSHSYEQYF
many,16,TRBJ2-3,TRBV7-9,CASSSKRGGDTDTQYF
few,15,TRBJ2-3,TRBV5-1,CASSIGGARPDTQYF